Each of the 8 T cell receptor beta chains below was sequenced from the same sample in a study of human T cells and chemical hapten exposure. Documented time point: patch test 2, 6 weeks after DPC sensitization. Treatment reported: therapeutic diphenylcyclopropenone sensitization with weekly scalp DPC. TCRdb called the RACE reads again in MiXCR, with one record for every CDR3 protein. The sample lists about 85,000 distinct CDR3 sequences, 11% occurring once. The sequencing here drew on whole blood, taken in connection with sensitization to the hapten diphenylcyclopropenone (DPC). Receptors were obtained from a man between 18 and 35 years old with alopecia areata. Some clones in this sample may be carry-over from other donors' samples.

This clonotype was observed many times. J is TRBJ1-2 and V is TRBV7-2; 7 bases are shared with TRBD1. Germline V CDR1 and CDR2: SGHTA, FQGNSA. The CDR3 totals 15 residues. Losses at the gene ends were 7 bases for V and 8 bases for J; bases not matched to a gene: 16. CDR3 nucleotides: TGTGCCAGCATCCGAAGGGGGGAGACAGGGAACGGCTACACCTTC. Translation gives CASIRRGETGNGYTF.

This clonotype showed up many times. The genes are TRBV7-2 and TRBJ1-1; TRBD1 agrees at 7 bases. The CDR3 runs 17 residues. Germline CDR1 reads SGHTA; CDR2 reads FQGNSA. J lost 1 base, V lost 1 base, and 9 bases had no gene match. DNA for the CDR3: TGTGCCAGCAGCTTAGGTCTAGGGGGCAAGGGGAACACTGAAGCTTTCTTT. Amino acid sequence: CASSLGLGGKGNTEAFF.

In its sample, this clonotype was seen many times. CDR3 DNA sequence: TGTGCCAGCAGCTTGGGGCCAGAGAACGAGCAGTACGTC. Protein sequence: CASSLGPENEQYV. V gene TRBV5-5 combines with J gene TRBJ2-7, with D unresolved. Germline V gene lookup returns CDR1 SGHKS and CDR2 YYEKEE (reference sequence). V shed 0 bases and J shed 5 bases, with 9 bases lying between them. The CDR3 has 13 amino acids.

This clonotype was picked up a small number of times. V and J are TRBV4-1 and TRBJ2-1; D is perhaps TRBD1 or TRBD2 (5 bases each). V dropped 9 bases and J dropped 3 bases, with 15 bases sitting between them. CDR3 length: 14 amino acids. The germline gives CDR1 MGHRA, CDR2 YSYEKL. CDR3 sequence reads: CASGRAGSYNEQFF. CDR3 DNA sequence: TGCGCCAGTGGTAGGGCAGGGAGCTACAATGAGCAGTTCTTC.

This clonotype was seen only a few times. CDR3 amino acids: CAISANGGETQYF. CDR3 in DNA: TGTGCCATCAGTGCGAATGGGGGAGAGACCCAGTACTTC. This chain uses TRBV10-3 with TRBJ2-5; D possibly matches TRBD1 or TRBD2 (5 bases each). The CDR3 extends over 13 amino acids. V was cut by 4 bases and J by 4 bases, with 10 bases left in between. Looked up from germline, CDR1 is ENHRY and CDR2 is SYGVKD.

This clonotype has just a few counts. V gene TRBV10-3 combines with J gene TRBJ2-2; 8 bases map to TRBD2. Looked up from germline, CDR1 is ENHRY and CDR2 is SYGVKD. This CDR3 has 17 residues. V lost 3 bases, J lost 5 bases, and 11 bases stayed unmatched. CDR3 in DNA: TGTGCCATCAGTGACAAATTCGGTACTAGCGGAACCGGGGAGCTGTTTTTT. It specifies CAISDKFGTSGTGELFF.

This clonotype has a count of ten or more. The genes are TRBV7-7 and TRBJ2-5, with D possibly being TRBD1 (6 bases). Trimming left V 4 bases short and J 5 bases short, with 11 bases between. Germline lookup yields CDR1 SSHAT and CDR2 FNYEAQ (reference sequence). The CDR3 runs 13 residues. The CDR3: CASSYRVLETQYF. As DNA, the CDR3 is TGTGCCAGCAGCTACAGGGTTTTGGAGACCCAGTACTTC.

This rearrangement joins TRBV2 to TRBJ1-4; D is possibly TRBD1 (5 bases). This CDR3 spans 13 amino acids. The germline CDR1 and CDR2 sequences are SNHLY and FYNNEI. Trimming cost V 5 bases and J 2 bases, with 6 bases left between them. The CDR3 bases are TGTGCCAGCAGTCCAGGGACTAATGAAAAACTGTTTTTT. It yields the protein CASSPGTNEKLFF.